This is a list of T cell receptor beta chains from one sample in a study of blood T cell repertoires in COVID-19. Produced via immunoSEQ multiplex PCR; TCRdb's table is partial and in-frame only. The sample has 270,000 or so clones, roughly 84% seen once. Sequencing was done on a sample of peripheral blood. The receptor set was obtained from a woman aged 18-29 years with acute or convalescent COVID-19. The CDR3 runs from the conserved cysteine through the conserved F or W. Each record gives: J gene, D gene, V gene, clone size, CDR3 protein, CDR3 DNA. A D gene is named only where the DNA matches it firmly. For some rows the clone size is stated as once, few or many, or as a class when expanded; others skip it.

TRBJ2-1 TRBD2 TRBV28 NA CASSLVTSTNEQFF TGTGCCAGCAGTTTGGTGACTAGCACGAATGAGCAGTTCTTC
TRBJ2-2 NA TRBV11-2 NA CASSLVGGTGELFF TGTGCCAGCAGCTTGGTCGGAGGCACCGGGGAGCTGTTTTTT
TRBJ2-5 TRBD2 TRBV7-2 once CASSLSSGGLQETQYF TGTGCCAGCAGCTTATCTAGCGGTGGCTTACAAGAGACCCAGTACTTC
TRBJ2-7 NA TRBV9 once CASSASKQGPFYEQYF TGTGCCAGCAGCGCCTCAAAGCAGGGGCCCTTCTACGAGCAGTACTTC
TRBJ2-1 NA TRBV5-4 NA CASSLADLIVHEQFF TGTGCCAGCAGCTTGGCCGATCTGATAGTCCATGAGCAGTTCTTC
TRBJ1-4 TRBD1 TRBV30 few CAWRPGGPNEKLFF TGTGCCTGGAGGCCAGGGGGCCCTAATGAAAAACTGTTTTTT
TRBJ2-5 TRBD1 TRBV15 NA CATSRDPGTGDGETQYF TGTGCCACCAGCAGAGATCCCGGGACAGGGGATGGGGAGACCCAGTACTTC
TRBJ2-5 TRBD1 TRBV9 NA CASSAGVGGTGETQYF TGTGCCAGCAGCGCGGGGGTGGGCGGGACAGGAGAGACCCAGTACTTC
TRBJ2-1 TRBD2 TRBV27 once CASSLNPSGRRVYEQFF TGTGCCAGCAGTTTAAACCCCAGCGGGAGGAGGGTATATGAGCAGTTCTTC
TRBJ2-2 TRBD2 TRBV7-3 NA CASSRSGGNTGELFF TGTGCCAGCAGCCGCTCGGGGGGAAACACCGGGGAGCTGTTTTTT
TRBJ2-7 TRBD2 TRBV27 NA CASSLEFGAGGNEQYF TGTGCCAGCAGTTTAGAGTTCGGAGCGGGAGGGAACGAGCAGTACTTC
TRBJ1-2 NA TRBV19 NA CASSSSRGRKIYGYTF TGTGCCAGTAGTAGTTCGAGAGGGAGGAAGATCTATGGCTACACCTTC
TRBJ2-7 TRBD1 TRBV18 NA CASSQDRDEQYF TGTGCCAGCTCACAGGACAGGGACGAGCAGTACTTC
TRBJ2-5 NA TRBV30 NA CAWSVTVSLQETQYF TGTGCCTGGAGTGTAACAGTAAGCCTCCAAGAGACCCAGTACTTC
TRBJ2-7 NA TRBV12-3/TRBV12-4 NA CASSYGQSYEQYF TGTGCCAGCAGTTACGGACAGTCCTACGAGCAGTACTTC
TRBJ1-1 TRBD1 TRBV28 NA CASSLGTGEAFF TGTGCCAGCAGCCTGGGGACAGGTGAAGCTTTCTTT
TRBJ2-1 TRBD2 TRBV10-3 once CAIRWERELSYNEQFF TGTGCCATCCGCTGGGAGCGGGAGTTATCCTACAATGAGCAGTTCTTC
TRBJ2-5 NA TRBV12-3/TRBV12-4 NA CASSFSGQETQYF TGTGCCAGCAGTTTTAGCGGCCAAGAGACCCAGTACTTC
TRBJ2-5 TRBD2 TRBV18 NA CASSTGLAGGLPQYF TGTGCCAGCTCAACGGGACTAGCGGGAGGACTTCCCCAGTACTTC
TRBJ1-1 TRBD1 TRBV27 NA CASSLIPDRASEAFF TGTGCCAGCAGTTTAATCCCTGACAGGGCGTCTGAAGCTTTCTTT
TRBJ2-1 TRBD1 TRBV7-2 few CASSGWGQGGNEQFF TGTGCCAGCAGCGGGTGGGGACAGGGGGGAAATGAGCAGTTCTTC
TRBJ2-2 TRBD2 TRBV7-9 NA CASSLRLAGGPGELFF TGTGCCAGCAGCTTAAGACTAGCGGGAGGACCCGGGGAGCTGTTTTTT
TRBJ2-5 TRBD1 TRBV6-5 few CASDRERRETQYF TGTGCCAGCGACAGGGAAAGAAGAGAGACCCAGTACTTC
TRBJ1-6 NA TRBV12-3/TRBV12-4 NA CASRMDVAPLHF TGTGCCAGCAGGATGGATGTAGCGCCCCTCCACTTT
TRBJ1-3 NA TRBV7-8 few CATEDGADIDSGNTIYF TGTGCCACCGAGGATGGGGCAGATATAGACTCTGGAAACACCATATATTTT
TRBJ1-2 NA TRBV29-1 NA CSDRGVHGYTF TGCAGCGACCGGGGGGTTCATGGCTACACCTTC
TRBJ2-2 TRBD1 TRBV7-3 NA CASRDRGMGELFF TGTGCCAGCAGGGACAGGGGTATGGGGGAGCTGTTTTTT
TRBJ2-7 NA TRBV25-1 NA CASSDVGAYEQYF TGTGCCAGCAGTGATGTAGGGGCCTACGAGCAGTACTTC
TRBJ2-3 TRBD2 TRBV7-2 NA CASSRYLAGGPDTQYF TGTGCCAGCAGTCGCTATCTAGCGGGAGGGCCGGATACGCAGTATTTT